This paragraph reports one T cell receptor (beta chain). Its cognate antigen is unknown. Whether given at about 4 or about 12 weeks, second doses were pooled. The data originate from a study of T cell responses to AZD1222 COVID-19 vaccine. Clones were read by immunoSEQ multiplex PCR, and TCRdb kept only the in-frame ones, dropping some. This sample carries about 88,000 clones, about nine tenths of them seen once, and the ten largest clones take around 5.8%. The CDR3 is 11 residues long. CDR1 SEHNR and CDR2 FQNEAQ come from the germline V gene (reference sequence). V lost 9 bases to trimming and J lost 11 bases, with 16 bases between them. Study observations and caveats: The sample set comprised mostly white British donors with more females, and clonal diversity was possibly underestimated. After two AZD1222 doses, spike-specific TCR breadth and depth rose versus day 0.

The sequences come from peripheral blood, collected 28 days after the second AZD1222 dose. The V and J genes are TRBV7-9 and TRBJ1-1; D is undetermined. This sequence was found in an adult who received the AZD1222 COVID-19 vaccine. The CDR3 is CASGEGRYAFF. CDR3 coding DNA: TGTGCCAGTGGGGAAGGGCGGTATGCTTTCTTT.